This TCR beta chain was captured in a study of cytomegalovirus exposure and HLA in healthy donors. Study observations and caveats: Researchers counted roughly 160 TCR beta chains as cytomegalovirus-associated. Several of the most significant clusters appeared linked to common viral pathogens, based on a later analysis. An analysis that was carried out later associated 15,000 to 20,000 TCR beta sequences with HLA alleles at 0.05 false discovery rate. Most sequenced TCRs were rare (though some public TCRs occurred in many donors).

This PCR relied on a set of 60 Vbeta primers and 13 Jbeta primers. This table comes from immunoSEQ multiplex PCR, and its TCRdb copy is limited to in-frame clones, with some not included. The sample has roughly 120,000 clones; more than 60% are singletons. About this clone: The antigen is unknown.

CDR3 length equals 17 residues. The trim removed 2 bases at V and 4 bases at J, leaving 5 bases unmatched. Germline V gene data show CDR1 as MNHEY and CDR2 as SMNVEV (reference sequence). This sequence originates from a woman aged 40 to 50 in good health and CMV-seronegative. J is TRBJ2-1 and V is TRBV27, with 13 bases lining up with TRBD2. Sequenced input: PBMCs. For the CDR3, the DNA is TGTGCCAGCAGTTTACAACCGACTAGCGGGAGGTACAATGAGCAGTTCTTC. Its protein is CASSLQPTSGRYNEQFF.